Many counts were recorded for the clone carrying this T cell receptor beta chain. Antigen: not known. This sample was taken from a study of breast tumors, draining lymph nodes, adjacent tissues. General study points: Tumor TCR diversity was below lymph nodes but above nontumor tissue.

TCRdb reprocessed the multiplex PCR reads via MiXCR and lists one record per CDR3 protein. Altogether tens of thousands of distinct CDR3 sequences are present, about 21% being singletons, with the ten largest covering approximately 8%. The CDR3 sequence is 16 residues long. The germline V and J ends were trimmed by 1 base and 2 bases, with 12 bases remaining between them. CDR1 LGHDT and CDR2 YNNKEL come from the germline V gene (reference sequence). The rearrangement uses TRBV3-1 and TRBJ1-3; D unresolved. Sequencing was carried out using breast tumor tissue. The TCR originated in a female donor with breast cancer. Some clones in this sample may be carry-over from other donors' samples. This CDR3 is CASSQGVGRTGNTIYF. The CDR3 nucleotides read TGTGCCAGCAGCCAAGGAGTAGGTAGGACTGGAAACACCATATATTTT.